This T cell receptor beta chain was observed in a study of OX40 agonist ivuxolimab in advanced cancers. The overall study: Treatment of patients was with ivuxolimab, an agonistic anti-OX40 (CD134) antibody. The dose-escalation cohort was roughly 84% male, with a mean age of approximately 61 years, ranging roughly 20 to 90. Broader study findings: Still undetermined is the antigen specificity of the expanded peripheral T cells.

The CDR3 is made up of 13 amino acids. V shed 4 bases, J shed 8 bases, and the junction held 8 bases outside the gene matches. Germline values: CDR1 SGHRS, CDR2 YFSETQ. Sequencing was performed with immunoSEQ multiplex PCR; in TCRdb, only in-frame clones are kept and a portion is missing. The table lists 85,000 to 100,000 clones, 85% to 95% of them singletons. This clone was seen more than once but under ten times. What it recognizes is unknown. The source is an adult with an advanced solid tumor such as melanoma, head and neck, liver or kidney cancer. Sample: CD4+ or CD8+ T cells sorted from blood, taken in a trial of the OX40 agonist ivuxolimab. The V call is TRBV5-1, the J call TRBJ1-1; TRBD1 aligns across 7 bases. Here the CDR3 reads CASSKGRDSEAFF. CDR3 bases: TGCGCCAGCAGCAAAGGGAGGGACAGCGAAGCTTTCTTT.